The 17 T cell receptor beta chains presented below share a single source sample, sequenced in a study of cytomegalovirus exposure and HLA in healthy donors. The protocol was immunoSEQ multiplex PCR, while the TCRdb copy is restricted to in-frame clones and leaves out a portion. The sample yields 150,000 to 200,000 clones, more than 70% seen once. Source material: PBMCs. Receptor source: a man between 18 and 29 years old in good health and CMV-seronegative.

This chain connects TRBV6-6 to TRBJ2-7; 11 bases line up with TRBD2. Germline V gene data show CDR1 as MNHNY and CDR2 as SVGAGI (reference sequence). The CDR3 has 14 residues. Trimming at V came to 10 bases and at J to 2 bases, leaving 7 bases not matched to a gene. This CDR3 reads CATCSGRAAYEQYF. CDR3 sequence (DNA): TGTGCCACCTGTAGCGGGAGGGCCGCCTACGAGCAGTACTTC.

The chain couples TRBV7-2 to TRBJ1-5; D is ambiguous. V lost 1 base, J lost 0 bases, and 7 bases lay in between. The CDR3 runs 15 residues. Germline CDR1 and CDR2: SGHTA and FQGNSA. CDR3 in DNA: TGTGCCAGCAGCTTAGGGACTTTTAGCAATCAGCCCCAGCATTTT. This sequence encodes CASSLGTFSNQPQHF.

V gene TRBV10-2 combines with J gene TRBJ2-7; 9 nucleotides match TRBD2. Germline CDR1 is WSHSY and CDR2 is SAAADI. The CDR3 totals 15 residues. The J segment lost 4 bases and the V segment lost 2 bases, leaving 6 bases of the junction unmatched. The CDR3 DNA reads as TGCGCCAGCAGTGAGCCTCTAGCGGGATATTACGAGCAGTACGTC. This gives the protein CASSEPLAGYYEQYV.

This clone is a singleton in its sample. The V gene is TRBV4-1, the J gene TRBJ1-2; 8 nucleotides agree with TRBD1. V dropped 3 bases and J dropped 2; count of bases not matched to a gene: 5. CDR1 MGHRA and CDR2 YSYEKL come from the germline V gene. The CDR3 runs 15 residues. For the CDR3, the DNA is TGCGCCAGCAGCCACTCGGGACAGGACAACTATGGCTACACCTTC. The encoded protein is CASSHSGQDNYGYTF.

This clone occurred once. The J gene is TRBJ1-1, the V gene TRBV5-1, with 7 positions matching TRBD1. This CDR3 contains 15 residues. CDR1 SGHRS and CDR2 YFSETQ come from the germline V gene. The trim removed 6 bases at V and 1 base at J, leaving 9 bases unmatched. For the CDR3, the DNA is TGCGCCAGCAACAGACAGGGCGGCGGGAACACTGAAGCTTTCTTT. Encoded protein: CASNRQGGGNTEAFF.

The chain recombines TRBV9 with TRBJ1-5, with a possible D match to TRBD1 (5 bases). Trimming removed 2 bases from V and 3 bases from J, with 9 bases in between. Germline CDR1 reads SGDLS; CDR2 reads YYNGEE. The CDR3 is 14 amino acids. CDR3 loop: CASSVTGLNQPQHF. The CDR3 nucleotides are TGTGCCAGCAGCGTTACAGGTCTCAATCAGCCCCAGCATTTT. The full variable domain, in which reference TRBV9 and TRBJ1-5 provide the parts outside the CDR3, is DSGVTQTPKHLITATGQRVTLRCSPRSGDLSVYWYQQSLDQGLQFLIQYYNGEERAKGNILERFSAQQFPDLHSELNLSSLELGDSALYFCASSVTGLNQPQHFGDGTRLSIL.

The chain couples TRBV25-1 to TRBJ2-1; D unresolved. Per the germline V gene, CDR1 is MGHDK and CDR2 is SYGVNS. V lost 6 bases and J 8 bases, leaving 11 bases between the germline ends. This CDR3 has 12 residues. CDR3 in amino acids: CASSVSTDEQFF. CDR3 in DNA: TGTGCCAGCAGCGTTAGTACCGATGAGCAGTTCTTC.

In its sample, this clone was seen once. The chain combines TRBV13 with TRBJ2-3; 9 bases are shared with TRBD2. V lost 6 bases to trimming and J lost 5 bases; unmatched junction nucleotides: 12. CDR3 length: 16 amino acids. Germline CDR1 is PRHDT and CDR2 is FYEKMQ (reference sequence). The CDR3 bases are TGTGCCAGCAGAGAGGCGTTGCGGGGGGGCGGAGATACGCAGTATTTT. Its protein is CASREALRGGGDTQYF. Full variable domain (rest looked up from reference TRBV13 and TRBJ2-3): AAGVIQSPRHLIKEKRETATLKCYPIPRHDTVYWYQQGPGQDPQFLISFYEKMQSDKGSIPDRFSAQQFSDYHSELNMSSLELGDSALYFCASREALRGGGDTQYFGPGTRLTVL.

This chain uses TRBV10-2 with TRBJ2-1; tentatively, D is TRBD2 (6 bases). The CDR3 length is 15 residues. In germline, CDR1 is WSHSY, CDR2 SAAADI. V was shortened by 7 bases and J by 4 bases, with 17 bases between the two germline ends. DNA for the CDR3: TGCGCCAGCATCATCTCGGCTAGCGAGTACAATGAGCAGTTCTTC. Protein: CASIISASEYNEQFF.

V and J are TRBV18 and TRBJ2-3; D perhaps matches TRBD2 (5 bases). With 4 bases removed from V and 2 bases from J, the gap between germline ends came to 13 bases. The CDR3 has 15 residues. Germline V CDR1 and CDR2: KGHSH, LQKENI. The CDR3 reads CASSRAGSDTDTQYF. Here the CDR3 DNA reads TGTGCCAGCTCACGGGCGGGTTCCGACACAGATACGCAGTATTTT.

V gene TRBV5-1 combines with J gene TRBJ2-5; D gene unclear. The V gene lost 0 bases and the J gene lost 1 base, with 7 bases spanning the gap. The germline V gene has CDR1 SGHRS and CDR2 YFSETQ. CDR3 size: 14 residues. CDR3 region: CASSLDRSQETQYF. Here the CDR3 DNA reads TGCGCCAGCAGCTTGGACCGGTCCCAAGAGACCCAGTACTTC.

This sequence joins TRBV1 and TRBJ1-2; no DNA check was done on the table's D call, TRBD1. TRBV1 counts as a pseudogene. The CDR3 runs 13 residues. Here the CDR3 DNA reads TGCACCAGCAGCCAAGATGGGCACTATGGCTACACCTTC. This translates into CTSSQDGHYGYTF.

CDR3 residues: CASSATGNTEAFF. As DNA, the CDR3 is TGTGCCAGTAGTGCTACAGGGAACACTGAAGCTTTCTTT. The V gene is TRBV19, the J gene TRBJ1-1; D may be TRBD1 (5 bases). Trimming stripped 5 bases from V and 1 base from J, with 8 bases between. In germline, CDR1 is LNHDA, CDR2 SQIVND (reference sequence). The CDR3 covers 13 residues.

The J gene is TRBJ1-3, the V gene TRBV4-3; no definite D call. The CDR3 length is 16 residues. The germline CDR1 and CDR2 sequences are LGHNA and YSLEER. The ends were cut back, 0 bases at V and 4 bases at J, with 13 bases in the middle. CDR3 residues: CASSQERTAGGNTIYF. The CDR3, as DNA: TGCGCCAGCAGCCAAGAGAGGACGGCGGGGGGAAACACCATATATTTT.

This chain connects TRBV15 to TRBJ2-7, with a weak D call TRBD2 (5 bases). The V end was cut by 0 bases, the J end by 3 bases, with 12 bases between. The CDR3 is made up of 15 amino acids. Per germline, CDR1 LNHNV and CDR2 YYDKDF (reference sequence). DNA for the CDR3: TGTGCCACCAGCAGAGATTCGGCGGGTCACTACGAGCAGTACTTC. It yields the protein CATSRDSAGHYEQYF.

The chain has TRBV5-1 and TRBJ2-3; perhaps TRBD2 as D (6 bases). The CDR3 extends over 15 amino acids. Trimming took 2 bases from V and 0 from J, leaving 10 bases between them. CDR1 and CDR2 from the germline V gene are SGHRS and YFSETQ. The CDR3 DNA sequence: TGCGCCAGCAGCTTAGTAGGGACTAGCACAGATACGCAGTATTTT. Its translation is CASSLVGTSTDTQYF.

The rearrangement links TRBV5-1 to TRBJ2-3; 7 bases align to TRBD2. The CDR3 has 18 residues. The junction had 14 bases not matched to a gene; V was cut back by 4 bases and J by 0 bases. Looked up from germline, CDR1 is SGHRS and CDR2 is YFSETQ. CDR3 DNA: TGCGCCAGCAGCCTCCGTGCGGGAGCAATATTTAGCACAGATACGCAGTATTTT. This gives the protein CASSLRAGAIFSTDTQYF. Full variable domain (outside the CDR3, taken from reference TRBV5-1 and TRBJ2-3): KAGVTQTPRYLIKTRGQQVTLSCSPISGHRSVSWYQQTPGQGLQFLFEYFSETQRNKGNFPGRFSGRQFSNSRSEMNVSTLELGDSALYLCASSLRAGAIFSTDTQYFGPGTRLTVL.